The source of this T cell receptor (beta chain) is a study of T cell responses to AZD1222 COVID-19 vaccine (dated by TCRdb to 2020 to 2022). About the study as a whole: TCR sequencing covered about 230 trial participants: 207 given two doses of AZD1222 and approximately 26 given two doses of MenACWY control vaccine. Trial participants were enrolled by age into subgroups of 18-55, 56-69 and 70-plus years, and about 150, 27 and 61 TCR-sequenced participants, respectively, were included in these subgroups.

The CDR3 regions of human TCRbeta chains were analyzed by immunosequencing. Concerning the study's data processing: Repertoire TCRs were matched against a reference library of SARS-CoV-2-specific TCRs generated with the MIRA antigen-specificity platform. Breadth meant the fraction of unique TCRs that were SARS-CoV-2-associated, whereas depth meant the fraction of total T cells that were SARS-CoV-2-associated. Using the MIRA data, each spike-specific TCR was mapped to the spike region that the TCR reacts to and placed in a CD4 or CD8 class. Log10-transformed breadth and depth values were compared by one-way ANOVA with Sidak's multiple comparisons tests. Entries here come from immuneACCESS through TCRdb and include only in-frame sequences with V and J called. Some clones fail to appear in such tables; in the studies checked, an unresolved V gene covers under half of the shortfall, and the cause of the remainder is unknown. V, J and clone size reflect that table, while D and trimming were determined from the DNA. Here the sample has 180,000 or so clones; 80% to 95% occur a single time. The ten largest make up about 2.1% of the sample.

The sample's time point, from its label and the paper: about 28 days (+/-7) after the second vaccine dose. AZD1222 recipients with second doses at about 4 weeks or about 12 weeks were pooled, because spike-specific TCR depth and breadth did not differ between schedules. The vaccinee samples were drawn from two UK trials, COV001 and COV002, one of which was a single-blind randomized controlled phase 2/3 trial testing AZD1222 (ChAdOx1 nCoV-19) in healthy adults. Trial participant PBMC samples were collected at day 0 and day 28 after the second dose for TCRbeta chain sequencing. The CDR3 numbers 16 residues from cysteine through phenylalanine. The entry retains the CDR3 DNA only, 48 bases that are in frame from base 1. As encoded in the germline V gene, CDR1 is SGHAT while CDR2 is FQNNGV. V loses 5 bases of germline sequence and J loses 0 bases, and the interval between the two ends is 14 bases. On this clone: Its cognate antigen has yet to be identified. Within one base of it there is no much larger clone, and no base qualities were kept.

What the study reported, not specific to this receptor: Because no day 14 peak-response samples were available, repertoires were characterized only after the peak T cell response. Participants were mostly white British and included more females than males, and it was suggested by the authors that clonal diversity may have been underestimated. Only a handful of AZD1222 recipients were SARS-CoV-2 seropositive at baseline, limiting conclusions about previously exposed vaccinees. The 56-69-year group was small, and its depth increase did not reach significance, likely because of low power. Vaccine-associated CD4 TCRs spanned the whole spike protein, with dominant responses in regions 160-218 and 743-854. A significant rise in spike-specific TCR breadth and depth was observed after two AZD1222 doses relative to day 0 and relative to MenACWY recipients. Epitopes outside the regions mutated in the B.1.351 and B.1.1.7 variants were reportedly recognized by nearly half of the unique spike-specific TCRs.

The sequence joins TRBV11-2 to TRBJ2-1; no D gene is confidently identified. Sequenced material: peripheral blood, taken 28 days after the second AZD1222 dose. The clonotype was recovered from an adult who received the AZD1222 COVID-19 vaccine. The CDR3 loop reads CASSRLVGSSYNEQFF. The DNA reads TGTGCCAGCAGCCGCCTGGTAGGCAGCTCCTACAATGAGCAGTTCTTC.